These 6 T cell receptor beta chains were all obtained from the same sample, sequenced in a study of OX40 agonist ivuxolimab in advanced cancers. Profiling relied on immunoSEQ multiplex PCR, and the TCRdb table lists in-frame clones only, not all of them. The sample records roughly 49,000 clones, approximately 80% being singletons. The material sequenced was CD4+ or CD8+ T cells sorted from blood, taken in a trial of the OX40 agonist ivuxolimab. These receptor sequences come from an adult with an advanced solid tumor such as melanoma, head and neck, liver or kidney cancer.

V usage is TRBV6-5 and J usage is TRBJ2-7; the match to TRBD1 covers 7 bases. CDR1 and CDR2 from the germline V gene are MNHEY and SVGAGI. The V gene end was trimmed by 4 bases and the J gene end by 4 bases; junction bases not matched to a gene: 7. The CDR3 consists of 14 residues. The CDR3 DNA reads TGTGCCAGCAGTTTTAGGACAGGTCGGTACGAGCAGTACTTC. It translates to CASSFRTGRYEQYF.

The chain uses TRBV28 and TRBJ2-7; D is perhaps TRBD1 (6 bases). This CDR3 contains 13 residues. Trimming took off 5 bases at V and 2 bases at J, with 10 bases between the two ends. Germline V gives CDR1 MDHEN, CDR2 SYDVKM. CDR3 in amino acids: CASSDRLPYEQYF. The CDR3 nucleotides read TGTGCCAGCAGTGACAGGTTACCCTACGAGCAGTACTTC.

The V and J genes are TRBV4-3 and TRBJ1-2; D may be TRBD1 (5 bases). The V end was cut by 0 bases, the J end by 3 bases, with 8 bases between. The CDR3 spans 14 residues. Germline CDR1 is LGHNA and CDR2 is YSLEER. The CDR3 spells CASSQDWGDYGYTF. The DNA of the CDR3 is TGCGCCAGCAGCCAAGATTGGGGGGACTATGGCTACACCTTC.

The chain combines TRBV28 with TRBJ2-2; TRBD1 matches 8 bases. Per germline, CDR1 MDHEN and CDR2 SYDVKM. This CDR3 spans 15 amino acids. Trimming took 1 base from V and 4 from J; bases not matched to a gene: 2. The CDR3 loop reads CASSLSGGLTGELFF. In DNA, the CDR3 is TGTGCCAGCAGTTTATCAGGGGGCCTCACCGGGGAGCTGTTTTTT.

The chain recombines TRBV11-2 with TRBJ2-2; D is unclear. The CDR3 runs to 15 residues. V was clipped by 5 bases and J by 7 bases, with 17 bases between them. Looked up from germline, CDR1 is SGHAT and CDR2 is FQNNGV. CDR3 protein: CASSPSRVVGGELFF. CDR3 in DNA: TGTGCCAGCAGCCCATCGCGAGTAGTTGGCGGGGAGCTGTTTTTT.

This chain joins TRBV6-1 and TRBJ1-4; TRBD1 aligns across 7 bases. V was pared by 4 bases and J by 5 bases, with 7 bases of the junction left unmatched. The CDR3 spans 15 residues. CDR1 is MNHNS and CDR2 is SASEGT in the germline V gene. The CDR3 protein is CASSGRDSYNEKLFF. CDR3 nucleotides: TGTGCCAGCAGTGGACGGGACAGTTACAATGAAAAACTGTTTTTT.